Below are 19 T cell receptor beta chains sequenced from a single sample in a study of cytomegalovirus exposure and HLA in healthy donors. Both 60 Vbeta primers and 13 Jbeta primers went into the PCR. Clones were read by immunoSEQ multiplex PCR, and TCRdb kept only the in-frame ones, dropping some. The sample lists approximately 130,000 clones; 55% to 75% were seen once. Material for sequencing was PBMCs. These TCRs come from a human donor in good health.

V is TRBV30 and J is TRBJ1-4; a possible D gene is TRBD1 (6 bases). V lost 3 bases and J lost 7, with 12 bases in between. This CDR3 has 13 residues. Per the germline V gene, CDR1 is GTSNPN and CDR2 is SVGIG (reference sequence). DNA of the CDR3: TGTGCCTGGAGGAGGGGGAAGGGTGAAAAACTGTTTTTT. Amino acids: CAWRRGKGEKLFF.

The chain recombines TRBV5-8 with TRBJ1-2, with 9 bases identical to TRBD1. Germline CDR1 reads SGHTS; CDR2 reads YDEGEE. The CDR3 totals 13 residues. V gave up 5 bases and J gave up 6 bases; unmatched junction bases: 5. CDR3 bases: TGTGCCAGCAGGATCACAGGGGGCGATGGCTACACCTTC. It translates to CASRITGGDGYTF.

This clone was seen once. The chain joins TRBV6-5 to TRBJ2-7; TRBD1 agrees at 7 bases. The CDR3 contains 12 residues. V was clipped by 6 bases and J by 9 bases; unmatched bases: 8. Germline V gives CDR1 MNHEY, CDR2 SVGAGI. CDR3 nucleotide sequence: TGTGCCAGCAGAGGAGAGGGGGCGGTGCAGTACTTC. It yields the protein CASRGEGAVQYF.

The chain employs TRBV11-2 and TRBJ2-5, with TRBD1 as a possible D gene (6 bases). Trimming left V 4 bases short and J 4 bases short, with 16 bases between. This CDR3 is built from 15 residues. Germline assignment: CDR1 SGHAT and CDR2 FQNNGV. The CDR3 region has the DNA TGTGCCAGCAGCTCACCTAGGGGCAGGGGAGAGACCCAGTACTTC. Translated, it gives CASSSPRGRGETQYF.

This clone showed up just a few times. CDR3: CASSIWGESGANVLTF. The CDR3 DNA follows: TGTGCCAGTAGTATATGGGGAGAATCTGGGGCCAACGTCCTGACTTTC. The chain is built from TRBV19 and TRBJ2-6; D perhaps matches TRBD2 (5 bases). The CDR3 consists of 16 residues. The germline CDR1 and CDR2 sequences are LNHDA and SQIVND (reference sequence). The ends were cut back, 2 bases at V and 1 base at J, with 9 bases in the middle.

V gene TRBV7-2 combines with J gene TRBJ2-1; 8 nucleotides line up with TRBD1. V was clipped by 8 bases and J by 4 bases; unmatched bases: 7. Germline CDR1 reads SGHTA; CDR2 reads FQGNSA. The CDR3 sequence is 14 residues long. The CDR3 DNA follows: TGTGCCAGCGCTGGTCGGGACAGGTACAATGAGCAGTTCTTC. Amino acid sequence: CASAGRDRYNEQFF.

This clone appeared once. An end of the junction does not agree with germline; a read error may underlie this. The rearrangement uses TRBV7-9 and TRBJ2-7; a weak D match, TRBD2 (6 bases). Germline V gives CDR1 SEHNR, CDR2 FQNEAQ (reference sequence). The CDR3 extends over 15 amino acids. CDR3 bases: TGTGCCAGCAGCTTAGATCTAGCTTGGGGAGGCGAACTGCGCTTC. It encodes CASSLDLAWGGELRF.

This sequence joins TRBV28 and TRBJ2-5; 10 bases are a match to TRBD1. The better agreement between TRBJ2-7 and the DNA end casts doubt on the J call. The CDR3 consists of 14 residues. Germline CDR1 MDHEN, CDR2 SYDVKM. The chain's CDR3 is CASSPGQGTPEQYF. CDR3 nucleotides: TGTGCCAGCAGTCCGGGACAGGGGACTCCCGAGCAGTACTTC.

The rearrangement joins TRBV2 to TRBJ1-6; D is unclear. Per the germline V gene, CDR1 is SNHLY and CDR2 is FYNNEI. The CDR3 sequence is 15 residues long. V lost 6 bases and J 0 bases, leaving 9 bases between the germline ends. CDR3 DNA: TGTGCCAGCAGCCTAGGGAGCTCCTATAATTCACCCCTCCACTTT. Translating gives CASSLGSSYNSPLHF.

This chain links TRBV4-3 with TRBJ2-4; D remains unclear. Deletions cut 0 bases from V and 0 bases from J, with 6 bases between. This CDR3 has 15 amino acids. Germline-derived CDR1 and CDR2 are LGHNA and YSLEER. CDR3: CASSQEGLAKNIQYF. CDR3 nucleotides: TGCGCCAGCAGCCAAGAGGGCCTAGCCAAAAACATTCAGTACTTC.

The genes are TRBV29-1 and TRBJ1-1; perhaps TRBD1 as D (5 bases). The CDR3 totals 11 residues. The germline V gene encodes CDR1 SQVTM and CDR2 ANQGSEA. The CDR3 spells CRGGAGTEAFF. The CDR3 region has the DNA TGCAGAGGAGGGGCCGGCACTGAAGCTTTCTTT. The full variable domain, completed using reference TRBV29-1 and TRBJ1-1, is SAVISQKPSRDICQRGTSLTIQCQVDSQVTMMFWYRQQPGQSLTLIATANQGSEATYESGFVIDKFPISRPNLTFSTLTVSNMSPEDSSIYLCRGGAGTEAFFGQGTRLTVV.

The chain carries TRBV29-1 and TRBJ2-3; 12 positions match TRBD2. The CDR3 sequence is 13 residues long. V lost 4 bases and J lost 8; bases outside the gene matches: 4. The germline V gene encodes CDR1 SQVTM and CDR2 ANQGSEA. CDR3 sequence: CSVVLAGGGTQYF. The CDR3 nucleotides read TGCAGCGTTGTACTAGCGGGAGGTGGTACGCAGTATTTT.

The chain joins TRBV5-5 to TRBJ1-1, with D unclear. Trimming stripped 3 bases from V and 0 bases from J, with 9 bases between. Per germline, CDR1 SGHKS and CDR2 YYEKEE (reference sequence). The CDR3 sequence is 14 residues long. CDR3 residues: CASSSIGVNTEAFF. The DNA for the CDR3 is TGTGCCAGCAGCTCGATCGGGGTGAACACTGAAGCTTTCTTT. The full variable domain, completed using reference TRBV5-5 and TRBJ1-1, is DAGVTQSPTHLIKTRGQQVTLRCSPISGHKSVSWYQQVLGQGPQFIFQYYEKEERGRGNFPDRFSARQFPNYSSELNVNALLLGDSALYLCASSSIGVNTEAFFGQGTRLTVV.

The J gene is TRBJ1-1, the V gene TRBV4-3, with 11 bases fitting TRBD1. Trimming at V came to 1 base and at J to 7 bases, leaving 8 bases not matched to a gene. The length of the CDR3 is 16 residues. CDR1 is LGHNA, CDR2 YSLEER, per germline. Here the CDR3 DNA reads TGCGCCAGCAGCCAAGGTGGGACAGGGGGTAATGGTGAAGCTTTCTTT. Translation gives CASSQGGTGGNGEAFF.

The chain joins TRBV7-8 to TRBJ2-7; 11 nucleotides match TRBD2. The germline V gene encodes CDR1 SGHVS and CDR2 FQNEAQ. The ends lost 5 bases at V and 0 bases at J; junction bases unmatched: 12. The CDR3 covers 18 residues. CDR3 amino acids: CASSPRILAGGSSYEQYF. DNA of the CDR3: TGTGCCAGCAGCCCAAGGATTCTAGCGGGAGGCAGCTCCTACGAGCAGTACTTC.

Of note for this clone: Germline is not matched at one junction end, which may reflect a read error. The chain has TRBV14 and TRBJ1-1; a weak D match, TRBD1 (5 bases). The CDR3 is 16 amino acids. CDR1 is SGHDN, CDR2 FVKESK, per germline. CDR3 amino acids: CASSQDPSGRYTEAFF. Here the CDR3 DNA reads TGTGCCAGCAGCCAAGATCCGTCAGGGCGGTACACTGAGGCTTTCTTT.

V usage is TRBV9 and J usage is TRBJ2-3; TRBD2 agrees at 8 bases. The V gene end was trimmed by 0 bases and the J gene end by 3 bases; junction bases not matched to a gene: 6. Germline lookup yields CDR1 SGDLS and CDR2 YYNGEE. The CDR3 has 16 amino acids. The CDR3 nucleotides read TGTGCCAGCAGCGTAGAGATTAGCGGGATGACAGATACGCAGTATTTT. Its protein is CASSVEISGMTDTQYF.

The chain joins TRBV30 to TRBJ2-7; the match to TRBD2 covers 7 bases. J was trimmed by 4 bases and V by 0 bases; bases with no gene match: 9. CDR1 GTSNPN and CDR2 SVGIG come from the germline V gene (reference sequence). The length of the CDR3 is 15 residues. The CDR3 coding sequence is TGTGCCTGGAGTGTCGCGGGAGTGAAGGGTTACGAGCAGTACTTC. Its protein product is CAWSVAGVKGYEQYF.

This sequence joins TRBV4-2 and TRBJ1-2, with 12 bases aligning to TRBD1. The CDR3 sequence is 18 residues long. Germline CDR1 LGHNA, CDR2 YNFKEQ. J gave up 8 bases and V 1 base, and 14 bases lay outside the gene matches. The CDR3, as DNA: TGTGCCAGCAGCCAAGTTTTAGGCTTCGGGACAGGGGGCTTGGGCTACACCTTC. Protein product: CASSQVLGFGTGGLGYTF.